The clone carrying this T cell receptor (beta chain) came up many times. This sample is part of a study of post-analysis software for immune sequencing data. Unique molecular identifiers were carried by the TCR beta cDNA libraries. TCRdb used MiXCR to reprocess the PCR reads, holding one entry per CDR3 protein. The sample holds 170,000 or so distinct CDR3 sequences, approximately 31% seen once. The specimen was blood. The TCR sequence derives from a girl between 10 and 17 years old with multiple sclerosis.

CDR3 DNA: TGTGCCACCAGCAGAGTGACTAGGGGGGCCTACAATGAGCAGTTCTTC. It translates to CATSRVTRGAYNEQFF. The chain combines TRBV15 with TRBJ2-1; D possibly matches TRBD1 or TRBD2 (6 bases each). The V and J ends lost 1 base and 2 bases respectively, with 12 bases between them. The germline gives CDR1 LNHNV, CDR2 YYDKDF (reference sequence). This CDR3 comprises 16 residues.